This entry lists 7 T cell receptor beta chains sequenced from one sample in a study of graft-versus-host responses after intestinal transplantation. No antigen has been identified for these receptors. Repertoires were generated with immunoSEQ multiplex PCR, while TCRdb's copy carries only in-frame clones and drops some. The repertoire includes tens of thousands of clones, around 92% of them detected once, and just under 2.5% sits in the top ten. Sequenced here: unstimulated CD8+ T cells sorted from spleen or lymph node cells, sampled before intestinal transplant. Receptor source: a human donor who received an intestinal transplant.

The J gene is TRBJ1-2, the V gene TRBV28, with 7 bases fitting TRBD1. The ends lost 6 bases at V and 3 bases at J; junction bases unmatched: 4. This CDR3 has 13 residues. CDR1 MDHEN and CDR2 SYDVKM come from the germline V gene. DNA for the CDR3: TGTGCCAGCAGGCAAACAGGGGACTATGGCTACACCTTC. This encodes CASRQTGDYGYTF.

The CDR3 DNA sequence: TGCGCCAGCAGCCAAGATCCCGGTCCGCAAGAGACCCAGTACTTC. As protein: CASSQDPGPQETQYF. The chain employs TRBV4-1 and TRBJ2-5; D call uncertain. CDR1 is MGHRA and CDR2 is YSYEKL in the germline V gene. V was cut by 0 bases and J by 2 bases, with 10 bases left in between. The CDR3 runs 15 residues.

The chain couples TRBV7-3 to TRBJ2-5; no reliable D call. This CDR3 is 14 amino acids long. V shed 7 bases and J shed 5 bases, with 17 bases lying between them. CDR1 and CDR2 (germline): SGHTA, FQGTGA. CDR3 in DNA: TGTGCCAGCACCACGAATAAGAGGTTTGAGACCCAGTACTTC. It codes for CASTTNKRFETQYF.

The chain joins TRBV30 to TRBJ1-5; a possible D gene is TRBD1 (5 bases). V lost 8 bases and J lost 1, with 18 bases in between. The CDR3 length is 15 residues. Germline loops: CDR1 GTSNPN, CDR2 SVGIG (reference sequence). The CDR3 sequence is CAGGGGERSNQPQHF. CDR3 DNA: TGTGCCGGGGGGGGAGGGGAAAGGAGCAATCAGCCCCAGCATTTT.

The chain carries TRBV27 and TRBJ2-7; 7 positions agree with TRBD1. Germline lookup yields CDR1 MNHEY and CDR2 SMNVEV (reference sequence). After removal of 1 base from V and 3 bases from J, the junction contained 12 bases not matched to a gene. The CDR3 runs to 17 residues. Here the CDR3 DNA reads TGTGCCAGCAGTTTATTAGGTTCGGGACAGACTTTCTACGAGCAGTACTTC. Translated: CASSLLGSGQTFYEQYF.

The V and J genes are TRBV7-8 and TRBJ2-7, with TRBD2 identical over 7 bases. Germline trimming cut 4 bases from V and 5 bases from J; bases unmatched to any gene: 5. The CDR3 totals 13 residues. Germline V CDR1 and CDR2: SGHVS, FQNEAQ. The CDR3 is CASSYEGRDEQYF. The DNA for the CDR3 is TGTGCCAGCAGCTACGAGGGGAGGGACGAGCAGTACTTC.

The gene calls are TRBV5-1 and TRBJ2-3; no clear D. The CDR3 sequence is 14 residues long. The germline V and J ends were trimmed by 1 base and 6 bases, with 12 bases remaining between them. From germline, CDR1 is SGHRS and CDR2 YFSETQ. CDR3 protein: CASSLFTDGDTQYF. As DNA, the CDR3 is TGCGCCAGCAGCTTGTTTACTGACGGGGATACGCAGTATTTT.